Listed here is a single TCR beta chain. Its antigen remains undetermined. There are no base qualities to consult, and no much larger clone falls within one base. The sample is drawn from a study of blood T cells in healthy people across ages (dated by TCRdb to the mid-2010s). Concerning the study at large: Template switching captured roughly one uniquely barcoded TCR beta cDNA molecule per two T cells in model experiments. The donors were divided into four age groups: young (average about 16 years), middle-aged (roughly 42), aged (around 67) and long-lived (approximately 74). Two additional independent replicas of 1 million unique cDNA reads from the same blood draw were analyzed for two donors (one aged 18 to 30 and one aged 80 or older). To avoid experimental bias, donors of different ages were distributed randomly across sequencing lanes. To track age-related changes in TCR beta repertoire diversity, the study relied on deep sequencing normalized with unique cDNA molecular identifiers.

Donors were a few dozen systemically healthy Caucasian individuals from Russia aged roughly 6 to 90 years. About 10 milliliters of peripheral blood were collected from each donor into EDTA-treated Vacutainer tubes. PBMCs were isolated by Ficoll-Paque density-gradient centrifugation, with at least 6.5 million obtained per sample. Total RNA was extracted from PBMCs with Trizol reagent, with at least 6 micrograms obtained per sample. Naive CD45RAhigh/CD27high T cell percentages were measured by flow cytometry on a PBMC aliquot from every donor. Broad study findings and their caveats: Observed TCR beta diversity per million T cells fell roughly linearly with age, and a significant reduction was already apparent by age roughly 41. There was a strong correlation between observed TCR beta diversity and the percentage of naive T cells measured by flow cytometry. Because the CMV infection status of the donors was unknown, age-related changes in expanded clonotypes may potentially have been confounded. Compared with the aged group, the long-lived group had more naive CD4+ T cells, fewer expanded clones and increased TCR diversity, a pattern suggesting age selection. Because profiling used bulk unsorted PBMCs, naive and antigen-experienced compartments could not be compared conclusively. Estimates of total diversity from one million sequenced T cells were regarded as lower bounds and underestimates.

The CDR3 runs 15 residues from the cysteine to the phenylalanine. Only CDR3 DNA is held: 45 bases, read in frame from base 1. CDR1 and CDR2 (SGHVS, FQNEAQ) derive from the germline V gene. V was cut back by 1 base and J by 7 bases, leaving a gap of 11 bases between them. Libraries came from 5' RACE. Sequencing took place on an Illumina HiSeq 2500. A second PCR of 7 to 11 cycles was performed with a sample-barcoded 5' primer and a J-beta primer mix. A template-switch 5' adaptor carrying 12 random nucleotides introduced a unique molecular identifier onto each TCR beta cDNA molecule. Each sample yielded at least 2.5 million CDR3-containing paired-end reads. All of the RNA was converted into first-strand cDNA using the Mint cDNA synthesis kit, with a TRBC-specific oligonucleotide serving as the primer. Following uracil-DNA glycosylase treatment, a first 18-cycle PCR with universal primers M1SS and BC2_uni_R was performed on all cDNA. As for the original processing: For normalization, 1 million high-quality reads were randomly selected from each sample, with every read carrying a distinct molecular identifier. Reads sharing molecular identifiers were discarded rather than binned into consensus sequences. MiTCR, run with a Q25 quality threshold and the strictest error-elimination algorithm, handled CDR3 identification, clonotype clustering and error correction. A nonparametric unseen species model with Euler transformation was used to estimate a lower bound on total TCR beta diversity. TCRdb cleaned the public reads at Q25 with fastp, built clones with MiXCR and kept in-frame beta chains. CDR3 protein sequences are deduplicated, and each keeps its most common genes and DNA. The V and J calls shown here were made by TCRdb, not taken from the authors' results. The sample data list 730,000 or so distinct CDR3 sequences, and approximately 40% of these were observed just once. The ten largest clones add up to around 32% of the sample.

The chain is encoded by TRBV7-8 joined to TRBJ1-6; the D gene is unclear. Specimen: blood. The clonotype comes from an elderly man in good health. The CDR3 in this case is CASSLGAGRNSPLHF. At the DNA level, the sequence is TGTGCCAGCAGCTTAGGGGCCGGGCGAAATTCACCCCTCCACTTT.